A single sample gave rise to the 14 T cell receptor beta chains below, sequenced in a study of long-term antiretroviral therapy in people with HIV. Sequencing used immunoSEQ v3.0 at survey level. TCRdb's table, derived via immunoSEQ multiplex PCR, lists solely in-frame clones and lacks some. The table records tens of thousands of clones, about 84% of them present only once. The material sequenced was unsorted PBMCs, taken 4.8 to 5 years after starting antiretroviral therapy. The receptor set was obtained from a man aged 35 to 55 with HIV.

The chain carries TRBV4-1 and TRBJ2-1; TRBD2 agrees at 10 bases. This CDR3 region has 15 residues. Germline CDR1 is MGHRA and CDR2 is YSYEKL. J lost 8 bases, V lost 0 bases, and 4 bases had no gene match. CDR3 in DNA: TGCGCCAGCAGCCAAGACCGGCTAGCGGGAGATGAGCAGTTCTTC. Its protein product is CASSQDRLAGDEQFF.

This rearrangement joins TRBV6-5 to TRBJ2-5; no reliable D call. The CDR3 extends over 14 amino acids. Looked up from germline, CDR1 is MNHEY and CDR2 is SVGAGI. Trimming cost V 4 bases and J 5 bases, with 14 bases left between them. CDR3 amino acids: CASSSPKSRETQYF. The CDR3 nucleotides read TGTGCCAGCAGTTCCCCAAAGTCGCGGGAGACCCAGTACTTC.

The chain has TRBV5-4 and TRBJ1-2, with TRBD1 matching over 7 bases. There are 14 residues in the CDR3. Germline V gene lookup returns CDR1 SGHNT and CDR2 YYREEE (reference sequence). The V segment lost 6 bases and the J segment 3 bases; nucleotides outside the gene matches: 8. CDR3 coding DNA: TGTGCCAGCACCAACAGGGGCATAGACTATGGCTACACCTTC. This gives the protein CASTNRGIDYGYTF. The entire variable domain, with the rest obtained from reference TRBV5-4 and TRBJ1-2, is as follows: ETGVTQSPTHLIKTRGQQVTLRCSSQSGHNTVSWYQQALGQGPQFIFQYYREEENGRGNFPPRFSGLQFPNYSSELNVNALELDDSALYLCASTNRGIDYGYTFGSGTRLTVV.

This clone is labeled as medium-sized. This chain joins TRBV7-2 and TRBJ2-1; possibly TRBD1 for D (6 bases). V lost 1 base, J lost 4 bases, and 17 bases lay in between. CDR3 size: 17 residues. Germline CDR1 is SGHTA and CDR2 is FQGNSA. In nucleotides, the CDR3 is TGTGCCAGCAGCTTAGACCCAGGGGCCCTAGTATACAATGAGCAGTTCTTC. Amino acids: CASSLDPGALVYNEQFF.

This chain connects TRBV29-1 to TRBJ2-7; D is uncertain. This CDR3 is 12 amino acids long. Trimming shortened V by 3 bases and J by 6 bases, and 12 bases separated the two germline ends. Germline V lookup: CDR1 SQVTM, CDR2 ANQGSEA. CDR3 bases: TGCAGCGTTGAGTTGGTCTTAGGCGAGCAGTACTTC. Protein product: CSVELVLGEQYF.

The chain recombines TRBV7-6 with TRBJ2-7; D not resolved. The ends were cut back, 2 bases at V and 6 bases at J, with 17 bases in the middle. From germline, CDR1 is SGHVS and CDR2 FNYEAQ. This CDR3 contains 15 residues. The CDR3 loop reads CASSLPGVGLGEQYF. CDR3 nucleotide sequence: TGTGCCAGCAGCTTACCGGGCGTTGGGCTCGGCGAGCAGTACTTC.

The CDR3, as DNA: TGTGCCAGCAGTCACCACGGGGAGCAGTTCTTC. Amino acids: CASSHHGEQFF. The chain combines TRBV6-5 with TRBJ2-1; no reliable D call. Germline lookup yields CDR1 MNHEY and CDR2 SVGAGI. Trimming left V 5 bases short and J 10 bases short, with 9 bases between. The CDR3 is 11 residues long.

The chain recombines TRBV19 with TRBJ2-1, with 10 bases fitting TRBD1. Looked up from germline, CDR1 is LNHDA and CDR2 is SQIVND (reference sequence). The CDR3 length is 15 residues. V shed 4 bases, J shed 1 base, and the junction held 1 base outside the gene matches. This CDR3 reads CASSKGQGSYNEQFF. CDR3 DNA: TGTGCCAGTAGTAAGGGACAGGGGTCCTACAATGAGCAGTTCTTC.

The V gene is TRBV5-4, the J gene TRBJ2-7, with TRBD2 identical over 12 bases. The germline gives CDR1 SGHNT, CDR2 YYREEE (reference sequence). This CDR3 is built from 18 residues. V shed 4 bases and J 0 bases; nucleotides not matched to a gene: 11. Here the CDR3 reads CASSLTGLAGGSSYEQYF. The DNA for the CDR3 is TGTGCCAGCAGCCTGACGGGACTAGCGGGCGGGAGCTCCTACGAGCAGTACTTC. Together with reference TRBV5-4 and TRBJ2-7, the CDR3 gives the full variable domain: ETGVTQSPTHLIKTRGQQVTLRCSSQSGHNTVSWYQQALGQGPQFIFQYYREEENGRGNFPPRFSGLQFPNYSSELNVNALELDDSALYLCASSLTGLAGGSSYEQYFGPGTRLTVT.

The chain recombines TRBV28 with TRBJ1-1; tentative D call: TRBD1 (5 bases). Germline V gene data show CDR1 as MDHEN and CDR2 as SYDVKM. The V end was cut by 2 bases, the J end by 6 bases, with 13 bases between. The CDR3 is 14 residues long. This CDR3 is CASSLRGGSAEAFF. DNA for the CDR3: TGTGCCAGCAGTTTAAGGGGAGGAAGCGCTGAAGCTTTCTTT.

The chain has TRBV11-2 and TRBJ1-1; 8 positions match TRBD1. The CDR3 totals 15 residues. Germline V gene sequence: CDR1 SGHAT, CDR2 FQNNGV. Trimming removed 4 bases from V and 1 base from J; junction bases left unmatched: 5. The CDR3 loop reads CASSWAGTGNTEAFF. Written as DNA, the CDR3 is TGTGCCAGCAGCTGGGCGGGGACAGGGAACACTGAAGCTTTCTTT.

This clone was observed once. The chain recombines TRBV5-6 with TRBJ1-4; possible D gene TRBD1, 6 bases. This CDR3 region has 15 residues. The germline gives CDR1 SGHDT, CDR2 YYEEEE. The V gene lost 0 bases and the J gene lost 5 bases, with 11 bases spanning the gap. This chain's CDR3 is CASSLGLGGNEKLFF. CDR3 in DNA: TGTGCCAGCAGCTTGGGTCTAGGGGGGAATGAAAAACTGTTTTTT.

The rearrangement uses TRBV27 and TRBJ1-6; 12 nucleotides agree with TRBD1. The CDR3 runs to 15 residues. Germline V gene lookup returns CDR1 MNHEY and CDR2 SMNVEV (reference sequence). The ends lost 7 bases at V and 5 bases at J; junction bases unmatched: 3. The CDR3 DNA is TGTGCCAGCACCCGGGACAGGGGGCATAATTCACCCCTCCACTTT. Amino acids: CASTRDRGHNSPLHF.

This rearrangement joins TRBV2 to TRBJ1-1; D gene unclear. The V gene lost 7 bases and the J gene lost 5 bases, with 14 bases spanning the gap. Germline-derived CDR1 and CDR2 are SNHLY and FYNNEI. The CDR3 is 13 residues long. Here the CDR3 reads CASTPGDGTEAFF. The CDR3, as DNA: TGTGCCAGCACCCCCGGTGACGGGACTGAAGCTTTCTTT.